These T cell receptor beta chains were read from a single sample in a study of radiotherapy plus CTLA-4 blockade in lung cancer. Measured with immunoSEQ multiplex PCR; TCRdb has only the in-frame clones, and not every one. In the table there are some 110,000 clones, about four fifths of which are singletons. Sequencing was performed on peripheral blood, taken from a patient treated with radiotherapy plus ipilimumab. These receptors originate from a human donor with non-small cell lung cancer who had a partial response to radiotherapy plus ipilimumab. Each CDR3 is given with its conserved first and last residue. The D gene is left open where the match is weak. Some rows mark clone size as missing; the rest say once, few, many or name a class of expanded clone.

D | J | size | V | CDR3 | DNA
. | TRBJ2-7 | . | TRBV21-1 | CASSKVGAYEQYF | TGTGCCAGCAGCAAAGTCGGTGCCTACGAGCAGTACTTC
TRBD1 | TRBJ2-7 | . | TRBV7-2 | CASSLALLQGSYEQYF | TGTGCCAGCAGCTTAGCTCTCCTACAGGGGTCCTACGAGCAGTACTTC
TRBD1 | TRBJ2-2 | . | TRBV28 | CASLGDRNTGELFF | TGTGCCAGCCTAGGGGACAGGAACACCGGGGAGCTGTTTTTT
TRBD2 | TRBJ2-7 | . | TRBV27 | CASRGTSGSYEQYF | TGTGCCAGCAGGGGGACTAGCGGGAGCTACGAGCAGTACTTC
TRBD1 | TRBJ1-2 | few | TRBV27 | CASRQDRAKYGYTF | TGTGCCAGCAGACAGGACAGGGCGAAATATGGCTACACCTTC
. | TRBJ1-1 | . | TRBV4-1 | CASSQDVRTNSMNTEAFF | TGCGCCAGCAGCCAAGACGTCCGGACAAACTCAATGAACACTGAAGCTTTCTTT
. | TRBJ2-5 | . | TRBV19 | CASSVSLLAGLQETQYF | TGTGCCAGTAGTGTGTCACTTCTCGCGGGCCTTCAAGAGACCCAGTACTTC
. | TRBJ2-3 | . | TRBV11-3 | CASSFGLASTDTQYF | TGTGCCAGCAGCTTCGGACTTGCTAGCACAGATACGCAGTATTTT
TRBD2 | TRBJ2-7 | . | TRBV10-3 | CAISDGAGEVEQYF | TGTGCCATCAGTGACGGGGCGGGAGAGGTCGAGCAGTACTTC
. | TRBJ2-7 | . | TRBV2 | CASTTVRGEAYEQYF | TGTGCCAGCACCACGGTCAGGGGTGAAGCCTACGAGCAGTACTTC
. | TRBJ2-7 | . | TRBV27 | CASSFGRAYEQYF | TGTGCCAGCAGTTTCGGCAGGGCTTACGAGCAGTACTTC
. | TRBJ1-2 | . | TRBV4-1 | CASSQDWGVGYGYTF | TGCGCCAGCAGCCAAGATTGGGGAGTCGGCTATGGCTACACCTTC
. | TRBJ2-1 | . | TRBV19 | CASSIGGPEQFF | TGTGCCAGTAGTATTGGTGGCCCCGAGCAGTTCTTC
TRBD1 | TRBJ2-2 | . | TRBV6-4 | CASSFRQGSIGELFF | TGTGCCAGCAGTTTTCGACAGGGGAGTATCGGGGAGCTGTTTTTT
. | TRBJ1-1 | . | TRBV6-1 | CASSPRDEAFF | TGTGCCAGCAGTCCCCGGGATGAAGCTTTCTTT
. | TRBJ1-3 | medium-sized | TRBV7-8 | CASSLSLQGSGNTIYF | TGTGCCAGCAGCTTGAGCCTCCAGGGATCTGGAAACACCATATATTTT
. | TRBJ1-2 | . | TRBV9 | CASSVDVRGSPFNYGYTF | TGTGCCAGCAGCGTAGATGTCAGGGGCTCCCCTTTTAACTATGGCTACACCTTC
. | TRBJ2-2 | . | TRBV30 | CAWSIQGSTGELFF | TGTGCCTGGAGTATCCAGGGATCCACCGGGGAGCTGTTTTTT
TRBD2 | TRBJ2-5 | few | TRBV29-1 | CSVATSMETQYF | TGCAGCGTAGCGACTAGCATGGAGACCCAGTACTTC
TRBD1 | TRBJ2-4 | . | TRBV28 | CASSSIKTGVAKNIQYF | TGTGCCAGCAGTTCGATAAAAACAGGGGTAGCCAAAAACATTCAGTACTTC
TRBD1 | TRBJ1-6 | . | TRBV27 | CASSTRDRRNSPLHF | TGTGCCAGCAGCACCAGGGACAGGAGAAATTCACCCCTCCACTTT
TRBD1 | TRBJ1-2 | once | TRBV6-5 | CASSKSQGWLYGYTF | TGTGCCAGCAGTAAATCACAGGGGTGGCTCTATGGCTACACCTTC
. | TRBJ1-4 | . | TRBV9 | CASSPRRGKGEKLFF | TGTGCCAGCAGCCCCCGGAGGGGTAAAGGCGAAAAACTGTTTTTT